These T cell receptor beta chains were read from a single sample in a study of blood T cell repertoires in COVID-19. Here immunoSEQ multiplex PCR was the method, and the copy in TCRdb shows in-frame clones only, minus some. The repertoire holds fewer than 120,000 clones, around nine tenths seen once, with around 5.1% in the top ten. The sample comprised peripheral blood. The receptors come from a human donor in a cohort sampled during active COVID-19. CDR3s include the opening cysteine and the closing phenylalanine or tryptophan. D genes are given only for firm matches. Size tells how often a clone was seen (once, few, many) or the class of an expanded clone, and some rows leave it out.

v_call	clone_size	cdr3_length	d_call	j_call	cdr3_aa	cdr3_nt
TRBV7-2	-	17	-	TRBJ1-1	CASSLASWPAEDTEAFF	TGTGCCAGCAGCTTAGCATCATGGCCAGCGGAGGACACTGAAGCTTTCTTT
TRBV19	few	14	-	TRBJ2-7	CASKISQLSYEQYF	TGTGCCAGTAAGATATCACAGTTATCCTACGAGCAGTACTTC
TRBV10-3	-	13	-	TRBJ1-5	CAISQESNQPQHF	TGTGCCATCAGTCAGGAATCCAATCAGCCCCAGCATTTT
TRBV5-4	many	15	TRBD2	TRBJ2-5	CASSFSGTNQETQYF	TGTGCCAGCAGCTTTTCCGGGACTAACCAAGAGACCCAGTACTTC
TRBV5-4	-	16	-	TRBJ2-3	CASSTSRVLSTDTQYF	TGTGCCAGCAGCACATCCAGGGTGCTTTCCACAGATACGCAGTATTTT
TRBV6-5	few	13	-	TRBJ1-6	CASSSQGRAPLHF	TGTGCCAGCAGTAGCCAGGGGAGAGCACCCCTCCACTTT
TRBV15	-	16	TRBD1	TRBJ2-3	CATSRDGQGVPDTQYF	TGTGCCACCAGCAGAGATGGACAGGGGGTCCCAGATACGCAGTATTTT
TRBV19	-	15	TRBD1	TRBJ2-2	CASSITGVNTGELFF	TGTGCCAGTAGTATTACAGGGGTGAACACCGGGGAGCTGTTTTTT
TRBV15	once	15	TRBD1	TRBJ2-1	CATSIRQGGYNEQFF	TGTGCCACCAGCATTCGACAGGGGGGTTACAATGAGCAGTTCTTC
TRBV6-5	-	15	-	TRBJ1-2	CASSYVPGREGGYTF	TGTGCCAGCAGTTATGTGCCGGGCAGAGAGGGTGGCTACACCTTC
TRBV19	-	11	-	TRBJ2-1	CASGQGGEQFF	TGTGCCAGTGGTCAGGGGGGTGAGCAGTTCTTC
TRBV15	-	11	-	TRBJ1-1	CATSRGTGAFF	TGTGCCACCAGCAGAGGGACTGGAGCTTTCTTT
TRBV11-2	-	18	TRBD2	TRBJ2-3	CASSLLAGGPRGADTQYF	TGTGCCAGCAGCTTACTAGCGGGAGGGCCTCGGGGGGCAGATACGCAGTATTTT
TRBV5-1	-	14	TRBD1	TRBJ2-7	CASSLDRGLYEQYF	TGCGCCAGCAGCTTAGACAGGGGCCTTTACGAGCAGTACTTC
TRBV5-1	-	15	TRBD1	TRBJ1-6	CASSLDRGIGSPLHF	TGCGCCAGCAGCTTGGACAGGGGGATAGGTTCACCCCTCCACTTT
TRBV7-6	-	17	-	TRBJ2-1	CASSLVVGMQRYNEQFF	TGTGCCAGCAGCTTAGTGGTCGGGATGCAACGCTACAATGAGCAGTTCTTC
TRBV9	-	16	-	TRBJ1-3	CASSAQSMPGGNTIYF	TGTGCCAGCAGCGCCCAATCTATGCCCGGTGGAAACACCATATATTTT
TRBV11-2	-	14	-	TRBJ1-1	CASSLGSGFTEAFF	TGTGCCAGCAGCTTAGGATCAGGGTTCACTGAAGCTTTCTTT
TRBV6-2/TRBV6-3	once	12	-	TRBJ1-1	CASSLGHPEAFF	TGTGCCAGCAGCCTCGGACACCCTGAAGCTTTCTTT
TRBV3-1/TRBV3-2	-	19	TRBD2	TRBJ2-3	CASSQEGLAGGPAIDTQYF	TGTGCCAGCAGCCAAGAGGGACTAGCGGGAGGGCCGGCAATAGATACGCAGTATTTT
TRBV5-1	-	14	-	TRBJ2-7	CASSLAGSPYEQYF	TGCGCCAGCAGCTTGGCGGGATCCCCCTACGAGCAGTACTTC
TRBV27	-	13	TRBD2	TRBJ2-7	CASSSRLAGEQYF	TGTGCCAGCAGTTCGCGACTAGCGGGGGAGCAGTACTTC
TRBV19	-	13	-	TRBJ1-1	CASSLGTPTEAFF	TGTGCCAGTAGTCTCGGGACACCTACTGAAGCTTTCTTT
TRBV19	once	13	TRBD2	TRBJ2-1	CASTLRESNEQFF	TGTGCCAGTACGCTGCGGGAGAGCAATGAGCAGTTCTTC
TRBV14	-	13	-	TRBJ2-1	CASSQELHNEQFF	TGTGCCAGCAGCCAAGAACTCCACAATGAGCAGTTCTTC
TRBV9	-	15	TRBD1	TRBJ2-7	CASSVKGAGSYEQYF	TGTGCCAGCAGCGTCAAGGGGGCGGGCTCCTACGAGCAGTACTTC
TRBV18	-	15	-	TRBJ1-3	CASSPDRNSGNTIYF	TGTGCCAGCTCACCAGACAGAAACTCTGGAAACACCATATATTTT
TRBV6-5	-	14	-	TRBJ2-1	CASRTGLQDNEQFF	TGTGCCAGCCGAACAGGACTACAAGACAATGAGCAGTTCTTC
TRBV4-2	-	13	TRBD1	TRBJ1-1	CASSQRPGQEAFF	TGTGCCAGCAGCCAACGTCCGGGACAGGAAGCTTTCTTT
TRBV5-1	-	15	-	TRBJ2-1	CASSLVSRKHNEQFF	TGCGCCAGCAGCTTGGTTAGCAGAAAACACAATGAGCAGTTCTTC
TRBV27	-	13	-	TRBJ1-2	CASSFSPFSGYTF	TGTGCCAGCAGTTTTTCCCCTTTTAGTGGCTACACCTTC
TRBV19	-	13	TRBD1	TRBJ2-1	CASRDRGVNEQFF	TGTGCCAGCCGGGACAGGGGAGTCAATGAGCAGTTCTTC
TRBV9	-	13	TRBD1	TRBJ1-1	CASSVDPTGGAFF	TGTGCCAGCAGCGTAGACCCCACAGGGGGAGCTTTCTTT
TRBV6-5	-	13	-	TRBJ2-2	CASSYPVAGELFF	TGTGCCAGCAGCTACCCCGTAGCCGGGGAGCTGTTTTTT
TRBV6-5	-	13	-	TRBJ1-4	CASSYREDEKLFF	TGTGCCAGCAGTTACAGGGAGGATGAAAAACTGTTTTTT
TRBV3-1/TRBV3-2	-	15	TRBD2	TRBJ2-7	CASSRGLAGSYEQYF	TGTGCCAGCAGCCGGGGACTAGCGGGCTCCTACGAGCAGTACTTC
TRBV28	-	15	-	TRBJ2-5	CASSLISPGGETQYF	TGTGCCAGCAGTTTAATATCACCAGGTGGGGAGACCCAGTACTTC
TRBV15	-	15	TRBD1	TRBJ2-3	CATSSRTGVTDTQYF	TGTGCCACCAGCAGTAGGACAGGGGTAACAGATACGCAGTATTTT
TRBV5-1	-	15	TRBD1	TRBJ1-2	CASSLDRGISYGYTF	TGCGCCAGCAGCTTGGACAGGGGAATTAGCTATGGCTACACCTTC
TRBV21-1	-	15	-	TRBJ1-5	CASSSRDRDGQPQHF	TGTGCCAGCTCGTCCCGGGACAGGGACGGGCAGCCCCAGCATTTT
TRBV20-1	-	13	TRBD2	TRBJ2-3	CSASLAGVDTQYF	TGCAGTGCTAGTCTCGCGGGAGTCGATACGCAGTATTTT
TRBV10-3	-	15	TRBD2	TRBJ2-3	CAIRIAGESTDTQYF	TGTGCCATCAGGATAGCGGGGGAGAGCACAGATACGCAGTATTTT
TRBV5-6	-	15	-	TRBJ2-7	CASSPRGLLSYEQYF	TGTGCCAGCAGCCCAAGGGGACTGCTCTCCTACGAGCAGTACTTC
TRBV7-9	-	12	-	TRBJ1-1	CASSSGQGLYPF	TGTGCCAGCAGCTCTGGGCAGGGACTCTACCCCTTT
TRBV3-1/TRBV3-2	-	14	TRBD1	TRBJ2-5	CASSQETGEETQYF	TGTGCCAGCAGCCAAGAGACAGGGGAAGAGACCCAGTACTTC
TRBV19	-	12	-	TRBJ1-2	CASGLNHYGYTF	TGTGCCAGTGGACTGAACCACTATGGCTACACCTTC
TRBV5-6	-	14	-	TRBJ2-1	CASSLAGAKGEQFF	TGTGCCAGCAGCTTGGCAGGGGCTAAGGGTGAGCAGTTCTTC
TRBV5-1	-	15	-	TRBJ1-1	CASSLVTQQNTEAFF	TGCGCCAGCAGCTTGGTCACACAGCAGAACACTGAAGCTTTCTTT
TRBV6-5	-	14	-	TRBJ2-5	CASSRLAEGGTQYF	TGTGCCAGCAGCAGACTAGCAGAAGGGGGGACCCAGTACTTC
TRBV4-2	-	16	-	TRBJ2-1	CASSLEPRSSYNEQFF	TGTGCCAGCAGCCTGGAACCACGGAGCTCCTACAATGAGCAGTTCTTC
TRBV30	-	13	-	TRBJ1-2	CAWSLQGIYGYTF	TGTGCCTGGAGTTTACAGGGAATTTATGGCTACACCTTC
TRBV5-1	-	14	TRBD2	TRBJ2-7	CASSLSGSSYEQYF	TGCGCCAGCAGCCTAAGCGGGAGCTCCTACGAGCAGTACTTC
TRBV28	-	13	-	TRBJ2-7	CASSHNPGYEQYF	TGTGCCAGCAGCCACAACCCAGGCTACGAGCAGTACTTC
TRBV2	-	11	-	TRBJ1-2	CASSEAYGYTF	TGTGCCAGCAGTGAGGCCTATGGCTACACCTTC